This T cell receptor beta chain was sequenced during a study of T cells in Graves' hyperthyroidism and ophthalmopathy. As for the study in general: The authors collected peripheral blood at initial diagnosis, before any treatment.

This clonotype was picked up many times. CDR3 length equals 13 residues. The ends were cut back, 0 bases at V and 8 bases at J, with 11 bases in the middle. Germline lookup yields CDR1 DFQATT and CDR2 SNEGSKA (reference sequence). Amplified TCR beta CDR3 regions derived from RNA transcripts. HTBI primers were employed in a first-round RT-PCR of the TCR CDR3. In TCRdb, the multiplex PCR reads were re-called with MiXCR into one record per CDR3 protein. The table lists around 400,000 distinct CDR3 sequences, over 10% of them singletons. This sequence joins TRBV20-1 and TRBJ2-1; perhaps TRBD2 as D (5 bases). The sequenced sample was blood. The receptor comes from a woman younger than 30 with Graves' hyperthyroidism. The CDR3 is CSARDLAGHEQFF. The CDR3 nucleotides are TGCAGTGCTAGAGATCTAGCCGGTCATGAGCAGTTCTTC.